These 12 T cell receptor beta chains came from one sample sequenced in a study of Ad26.COV2.S vaccination and SARS-CoV-2 variants. Treatment described: about 20 received Ad26.COV2.S at low or high dose, single or two shots; about five received placebo; per-sample allocation not given. Day 63 following the first vaccine or placebo injection was when the samples were taken. Libraries were prepared by immunoSEQ multiplex PCR; TCRdb keeps only in-frame clonotypes and omits some of them. The sample yields some 400,000 clones, about 91% seen once. The sequencing used peripheral blood, collected in a trial of Ad26.COV2.S vaccine versus placebo. Every receptor here comes from a person between 18 and 65 years old who received the Ad26.COV2.S COVID-19 vaccine or a placebo.

V usage is TRBV13 and J usage is TRBJ2-1, with 8 bases aligning to TRBD2. V shed 5 bases and J 4 bases; nucleotides not matched to a gene: 10. The length of the CDR3 is 16 residues. Germline V gives CDR1 PRHDT, CDR2 FYEKMQ (reference sequence). The CDR3 loop reads CASSGGPGGYYNEQFF. For the CDR3, the DNA is TGTGCCAGCAGCGGGGGTCCGGGAGGGTATTACAATGAGCAGTTCTTC.

This clone appeared a single time. This sequence joins TRBV3-1 (or the pseudogene TRBV3-2) and TRBJ2-7, with D perhaps matching TRBD1 (6 bases). CDR1 and CDR2 (germline): LGHDT, YNNKEL (reference sequence). This CDR3 is 14 amino acids long. V was pared by 3 bases and J by 2 bases, with 11 bases between. CDR3 residues: CASSQGAGAYEQYF. The CDR3 DNA sequence: TGTGCCAGCAGCCAGGGGGCCGGTGCCTACGAGCAGTACTTC.

This clone was counted a single time. The rearrangement joins TRBV4-3 to TRBJ2-1; 9 nucleotides match TRBD2. CDR1 and CDR2 (germline): LGHNA, YSLEER. This CDR3 has 15 amino acids. Trimming removed 4 bases from V and 3 bases from J; junction bases left unmatched: 4. The CDR3 DNA follows: TGCGCCAGCAGCCCGACTAGCGGAAACTACAATGAGCAGTTCTTC. This encodes CASSPTSGNYNEQFF.

This chain connects TRBV11-3 to TRBJ2-7; 9 bases map to TRBD1. CDR1 is SGHNT and CDR2 is YENEEA in the germline V gene. V lost 3 bases to trimming and J lost 2 bases; unmatched junction nucleotides: 2. This CDR3 spans 14 amino acids. CDR3 sequence (DNA): TGTGCCAGCAGCTTGGGACAGGGACCCTACGAGCAGTACTTC. It specifies CASSLGQGPYEQYF.

In its sample, this clone was seen a few times. The chain uses TRBV30 and TRBJ1-5; the D is unclear. Germline V gene lookup returns CDR1 GTSNPN and CDR2 SVGIG (reference sequence). Trimming stripped 1 base from V and 0 bases from J, with 4 bases between. The CDR3 is 13 residues long. The CDR3 DNA reads as TGTGCCTGGAGTGACTTTAGCAATCAGCCCCAGCATTTT. The encoded protein is CAWSDFSNQPQHF.

The chain couples TRBV30 to TRBJ2-1; TRBD2 agrees at 11 bases. There are 15 residues in the CDR3. From germline, CDR1 is GTSNPN and CDR2 SVGIG (reference sequence). V lost 0 bases to trimming and J lost 8 bases; unmatched junction nucleotides: 6. The CDR3 DNA reads TGTGCCTGGAGTGTACAGACTAGCGGGACTGATGAGCAGTTCTTC. Its translation: CAWSVQTSGTDEQFF. The complete variable domain, with remaining parts taken from reference TRBV30 and TRBJ2-1, reads SQTIHQWPATLVQPVGSPLSLECTVEGTSNPNLYWYRQAAGRGLQLLFYSVGIGQISSEVPQNLSASRPQDRQFILSSKKLLLSDSGFYLCAWSVQTSGTDEQFFGPGTRLTVL.

CDR3 amino acids: CASSQEGSTSGANVLTF. CDR3 nucleotides: TGTGCCAGCAGCCAAGAGGGTAGCACCTCTGGGGCCAACGTCCTGACTTTC. The chain combines TRBV4-2 with TRBJ2-6; D is uncertain. CDR1 is LGHNA and CDR2 is YNFKEQ in the germline V gene. V gave up 0 bases and J gave up 0 bases, with 9 bases separating them. This CDR3 region has 17 residues.

The chain uses TRBV5-1 and TRBJ2-1; 8 bases line up with TRBD2. The CDR3 has 15 amino acids. V gave up 1 base and J gave up 6 bases; unmatched junction bases: 6. CDR1 is SGHRS and CDR2 is YFSETQ in the germline V gene. The CDR3 here is CASSLQKREFNEQFF. As DNA, the CDR3 is TGCGCCAGCAGCTTGCAAAAGCGGGAGTTCAATGAGCAGTTCTTC.

This rearrangement joins TRBV29-1 to TRBJ2-7, with a tentative D call TRBD2 (5 bases). Germline CDR1 SQVTM, CDR2 ANQGSEA. The CDR3 extends over 15 amino acids. V lost 2 bases and J 7 bases, leaving 21 bases between the germline ends. CDR3 coding DNA: TGCAGCGTTGAATTTTCGCGGACTCTCAATGGGGAGCAGTACTTC. It specifies CSVEFSRTLNGEQYF.

The chain is built from TRBV6-1 and TRBJ2-5, with TRBD2 identical over 7 bases. J gave up 2 bases and V 1 base, and 7 bases lay outside the gene matches. Germline lookup yields CDR1 MNHNS and CDR2 SASEGT. CDR3 length: 16 residues. CDR3 nucleotides: TGTGCCAGCAGTGAAGATACTTGGGGGGGGCAAGAGACCCAGTACTTC. As protein: CASSEDTWGGQETQYF.

The chain carries TRBV9 and TRBJ2-2; 9 bases map to TRBD2. This CDR3 contains 16 residues. J lost 3 bases, V lost 0 bases, and 3 bases had no gene match. CDR1 and CDR2 from the germline V gene are SGDLS and YYNGEE. The CDR3 spells CASSVGVAGDTGELFF. The CDR3 DNA sequence: TGTGCCAGCAGCGTAGGAGTAGCGGGAGACACCGGGGAGCTGTTTTTT.

The chain links TRBV5-1 to TRBJ2-7; 9 bases are shared with TRBD2. There are 15 residues in the CDR3. CDR1 is SGHRS and CDR2 is YFSETQ in the germline V gene. V lost 2 bases and J lost 1; bases outside the gene matches: 4. The CDR3: CASSLTSGPSYEQYF. As DNA, the CDR3 is TGCGCCAGCAGCTTAACTAGCGGGCCATCCTACGAGCAGTACTTC.